This T cell receptor beta chain was identified during a study of T cell responses to AZD1222 COVID-19 vaccine. The overall study: Analysis merged second doses at about 4 or about 12 weeks.

V lost 0 bases to trimming and J lost 2 bases; unmatched junction nucleotides: 7. CDR3 length equals 15 residues. CDR1 and CDR2 from the germline V gene are GTSNPN and SVGIG (reference sequence). This clone appeared a single time. Its antigen is unidentified. Findings and caveats of the study: Spike was spanned by vaccine-associated CD4 TCRs, which were dominant at 160-218 and 743-854. Clonal diversity was possibly underestimated; the donors were predominantly white British and more often female.

The assay was immunoSEQ multiplex PCR, and TCRdb's table has in-frame clones only and misses some. The sample consists of 90,000 to 110,000 clones, about 80% of them appearing once. The source was peripheral blood, collected on day 0 of AZD1222 vaccination. The chain couples TRBV30 to TRBJ2-7, with 7 positions matching TRBD1. This clonotype was obtained from an adult in good health. CDR3 loop: CAWSVRGQVTYEQYF. The CDR3 DNA sequence: TGTGCCTGGAGTGTACGAGGACAGGTGACCTACGAGCAGTACTTC.